This section outlines one TCR beta chain sequence together with its context. TCRdb's table, derived via immunoSEQ multiplex PCR, lists solely in-frame clones and lacks some. The data show 20,000 to 25,000 clones, around 88% seen once. These data belong to a study of T cell changes during pregnancy in multiple sclerosis. The germline CDR1 and CDR2 sequences are MNHEY and SVGAGI. The V end was cut by 1 base, the J end by 4 bases, with 14 bases between. The CDR3 has 15 amino acids. The sequencing used CD8+ T cells from peripheral blood mononuclear cells, collected in the first trimester of pregnancy. V and J are TRBV6-5 and TRBJ2-7, with a tentative D call TRBD2 (5 bases). The sequence came from a female donor with multiple sclerosis, enrolled in a pregnancy study. The DNA of the CDR3 is TGTGCCAGCAGTTACTATGCGGGTACGGATTACGAGCAGTACTTC. Residues: CASSYYAGTDYEQYF.